In its sample, the clone carrying this T cell receptor (beta chain) was seen a few times. Its specificity is not known. The sample comes from a study of a mutant IDH1 vaccine in newly diagnosed glioma. Study-level information: Vaccinations were initiated 4-6 weeks following radiotherapy alone, or were given together with temozolomide cycles. Treated individuals were approximately 60% male and around 38% female, averaging approximately 40 years of age. Previous treatment comprised radiotherapy, temozolomide, or both, mostly both.

Assay: immunoSEQ multiplex PCR; the TCRdb copy retains only in-frame clones and omits some. This sample yields some 46,000 clones, of which approximately 92% are seen a single time; roughly 2.3% belongs to the top ten. The CDR3 spans 12 residues. Germline V gene lookup returns CDR1 SNHLY and CDR2 FYNNEI. Trimming cost V 8 bases and J 8 bases; bases outside gene matches: 6. Time point denoted: week 35, safety follow-up. The study gave 300 ug of mutant IDH1 20-mer peptide per vaccine dose, with topical imiquimod. The study gave patients eight vaccinations in weeks 1, 3, 5, 7, 11, 15, 19, 23. The sequences come from PBMCs, collected from a glioma patient whose treatment included an IDH1 peptide vaccine. The rearrangement joins TRBV2 to TRBJ2-1, with 7 bases that match TRBD2. This receptor was obtained from a man aged 45-60 years with glioma. The CDR3 DNA is TGTGCCAGCGGGGGGGGGAGAGATGAGCAGTTCTTC. It translates to CASGGGRDEQFF.